This T cell receptor (beta chain) comes out of a study of T cells in localized non-small cell lung cancer. Study-level points and caveats: Uninvolved adjacent lung had the highest recorded T cell clonality, with tumor below it. A median approximately 61 of the top 100 tumor clones appeared in adjacent lung.

Libraries were prepared by immunoSEQ multiplex PCR; TCRdb keeps only in-frame clonotypes and omits some of them. The table has about 40,000 clones, about 90% seen once. As to this clone: The target antigen is unknown.

This CDR3 has 15 amino acids. V shed 2 bases and J shed 2 bases, with 13 bases lying between them. Germline values: CDR1 MNHEY, CDR2 SMNVEV (reference sequence). This chain connects TRBV27 to TRBJ2-7; D is perhaps TRBD2 (7 bases). Source: peripheral blood, taken before any cancer treatment. The sequence was obtained from a man aged 40 to 70 with stage I lung adenocarcinoma. The CDR3 sequence is CASSLEAGATYEQYF. The CDR3 nucleotides read TGTGCCAGCAGTTTAGAGGCGGGGGCAACCTACGAGCAGTACTTC.